This is a list of T cell receptor beta chains from one sample in a study of CD8+ T cells in alopecia areata. The repertoire was sequenced with immunoSEQ multiplex PCR; TCRdb's copy has only in-frame clones and lacks some. In the table there are some 210,000 clones, around 66% of which are singletons. The sample here was CD4+ T cells sorted from blood, taken at week 44, from a patient treated with tofacitinib. These receptors were obtained from a human donor with alopecia areata. Each CDR3 is given with its conserved first and last residue. Fields, in order: CDR3 protein, J gene, V gene, CDR3 length.

CDR3 protein: CASSLWAGTSGANVLTF; J gene: TRBJ2-6; V gene: TRBV5-6; CDR3 length: 17
CDR3 protein: CSVAPQGEYIDTQYF; J gene: TRBJ2-3; V gene: TRBV29-1; CDR3 length: 15
CDR3 protein: CSVDKNNEQFF; J gene: TRBJ2-1; V gene: TRBV29-1; CDR3 length: 11
CDR3 protein: CASSKLADLFQDTQYF; J gene: TRBJ2-3; V gene: TRBV9; CDR3 length: 16
CDR3 protein: CASSQDSPRSQWKTEAFF; J gene: TRBJ1-1; V gene: TRBV4-3; CDR3 length: 18
CDR3 protein: CASSLNPGSANTGELFF; J gene: TRBJ2-2; V gene: TRBV5-6; CDR3 length: 17
CDR3 protein: CASSPGGVRSEKLFF; J gene: TRBJ1-4; V gene: TRBV5-1; CDR3 length: 15
CDR3 protein: CAADRSNTEAFF; J gene: TRBJ1-1; V gene: TRBV30; CDR3 length: 12
CDR3 protein: CASSPGWTGLTDTQYF; J gene: TRBJ2-3; V gene: TRBV5-1; CDR3 length: 16
CDR3 protein: CSPPTCRTHSNQPQHF; J gene: TRBJ1-5; V gene: TRBV29-1; CDR3 length: 16
CDR3 protein: CASSREGKYGYTF; J gene: TRBJ1-2; V gene: TRBV5-6; CDR3 length: 13
CDR3 protein: CASSPRGPSYNEQFF; J gene: TRBJ2-1; V gene: TRBV5-1; CDR3 length: 15
CDR3 protein: CSDGQGTDTQYF; J gene: TRBJ2-3; V gene: TRBV29-1; CDR3 length: 12
CDR3 protein: CASSPSGGLVGQYF; J gene: TRBJ2-7; V gene: TRBV5-6; CDR3 length: 14
CDR3 protein: CAWRQRQAGTEAFF; J gene: TRBJ1-1; V gene: TRBV30; CDR3 length: 14
CDR3 protein: CSASINEQFF; J gene: TRBJ2-1; V gene: TRBV29-1; CDR3 length: 10
CDR3 protein: CASYPGQIYGYTF; J gene: TRBJ1-2; V gene: TRBV19; CDR3 length: 13
CDR3 protein: CATSRNPGLAGGTDTQYF; J gene: TRBJ2-3; V gene: TRBV15; CDR3 length: 18
CDR3 protein: CASSTGLETQYF; J gene: TRBJ2-5; V gene: TRBV6-5; CDR3 length: 12
CDR3 protein: CASSTTSAGGPINTQYF; J gene: TRBJ2-3; V gene: TRBV5-6; CDR3 length: 17
CDR3 protein: CSVGTASGNTIYF; J gene: TRBJ1-3; V gene: TRBV29-1; CDR3 length: 13
CDR3 protein: CAWSPNGFNYGYTF; J gene: TRBJ1-2; V gene: TRBV30; CDR3 length: 14
CDR3 protein: CASRGGTGKGSPLHF; J gene: TRBJ1-6; V gene: TRBV2; CDR3 length: 15
CDR3 protein: CASSPRTSGGAETQYF; J gene: TRBJ2-5; V gene: TRBV5-1; CDR3 length: 16
CDR3 protein: CASIPRADSGELFF; J gene: TRBJ2-2; V gene: TRBV7-9; CDR3 length: 14
CDR3 protein: CASQSGAADTQYF; J gene: TRBJ2-3; V gene: TRBV28; CDR3 length: 13
CDR3 protein: CASSLSGPVWYEQYF; J gene: TRBJ2-7; V gene: TRBV7-2; CDR3 length: 15
CDR3 protein: CAWSPGQVLTEAFF; J gene: TRBJ1-1; V gene: TRBV30; CDR3 length: 14
CDR3 protein: CSVVGRVNEKLFF; J gene: TRBJ1-4; V gene: TRBV29-1; CDR3 length: 13